These 10 T cell receptor beta chains share one sample of origin, sequenced in a study of blood T cell repertoires in COVID-19. The assay was immunoSEQ multiplex PCR, and TCRdb's table has in-frame clones only and misses some. The data hold some 150,000 clones, with 87% observed a single time. The specimen sequenced was peripheral blood. Receptors originate from a woman aged 60-75 years with active or convalescent COVID-19.

This chain connects TRBV18 to TRBJ2-3, with 14 bases fitting TRBD2. Germline-derived CDR1 and CDR2 are KGHSH and LQKENI. The CDR3 consists of 17 residues. V trimming: 3 bases; J trimming: 4 bases; junction bases outside the gene matches: 6. CDR3 bases: TGTGCCAGCTCACCCGGGACTAGCGGGGGTTGGGCAGATACGCAGTATTTT. This gives the protein CASSPGTSGGWADTQYF.

Only a few counts were recorded for this clone. J is TRBJ1-6 and V is TRBV6-2 or TRBV6-3; D might be TRBD1 (6 bases). Looked up from germline, CDR1 is MNHEY and CDR2 is SVGEGT. The CDR3 totals 15 residues. The V end lost 0 bases, the J end lost 9 bases, and 12 bases lay between the germline ends. CDR3 in DNA: TGTGCCAGCAGTTACTCCGGGGGGGGGCTTTCACCCCTCCACTTT. It specifies CASSYSGGGLSPLHF.

This clone was found once. The rearrangement uses TRBV6-2 or TRBV6-3 and TRBJ1-1; 8 positions match TRBD1. The V segment lost 4 bases and the J segment 3 bases; nucleotides outside the gene matches: 4. This CDR3 spans 14 amino acids. Germline values: CDR1 MNHEY, CDR2 SVGEGT. CDR3 amino acids: CASSSQGADTEAFF. DNA of the CDR3: TGTGCCAGCAGTTCCCAGGGGGCTGACACTGAAGCTTTCTTT.

The chain employs TRBV5-1 and TRBJ2-1, with 8 bases lining up with TRBD1. Germline CDR1 is SGHRS and CDR2 is YFSETQ. Trimming cost V 3 bases and J 1 base; bases outside gene matches: 6. The CDR3 totals 16 residues. The DNA of the CDR3 is TGCGCCAGCAGCTACGGAGACAGGGGTTCCTACAATGAGCAGTTCTTC. Translating gives CASSYGDRGSYNEQFF.

CDR3 sequence (DNA): TGTGCCAGCAGCTTGGGTCGTGGGAGGACTACAGATACGCAGTATTTT. Its protein is CASSLGRGRTTDTQYF. The V gene is TRBV5-4, the J gene TRBJ2-3, with D perhaps TRBD2 (6 bases). Per germline, CDR1 SGHNT and CDR2 YYREEE (reference sequence). The V end was cut by 0 bases, the J end by 3 bases, with 14 bases between. This CDR3 is built from 16 residues.

V is TRBV19 and J is TRBJ1-1; D ambiguous. Germline CDR1 reads LNHDA; CDR2 reads SQIVND (reference sequence). The V end lost 2 bases, the J end lost 1 base, and 5 bases lay between the germline ends. CDR3 length: 13 residues. The CDR3 DNA reads TGTGCCAGTAGTATATTAGAGAACACTGAAGCTTTCTTT. This translates into CASSILENTEAFF.

This chain links TRBV29-1 with TRBJ1-2; TRBD1 is a possible D gene (6 bases). CDR1 and CDR2 (germline): SQVTM, ANQGSEA. With 6 bases removed from V and 4 bases from J, the gap between germline ends came to 18 bases. The CDR3 is 14 residues long. As DNA, the CDR3 is TGCAGCGTGACCCCTGCGGGGGGCGGCTATGGCTACACCTTC. Translated: CSVTPAGGGYGYTF.

The V and J genes are TRBV2 and TRBJ2-7; possible D gene TRBD2, 5 bases. The CDR3 contains 15 residues. CDR1 and CDR2 (germline): SNHLY, FYNNEI. V was trimmed by 4 bases and J by 0 bases, leaving 13 bases between them. In nucleotides, the CDR3 is TGTGCCAGCAGTGGACGGGGTCGGAACTCCTACGAGCAGTACTTC. Translating it yields CASSGRGRNSYEQYF.

V usage is TRBV5-4 and J usage is TRBJ2-2; 7 nucleotides align to TRBD1. The germline V gene encodes CDR1 SGHNT and CDR2 YYREEE (reference sequence). V was pared by 3 bases and J by 2 bases, with 10 bases of the junction left unmatched. This CDR3 contains 17 residues. The CDR3 sequence: CASSSRPYRGNTGELFF. In nucleotides, the CDR3 is TGTGCCAGCAGCTCACGACCCTACAGGGGAAACACCGGGGAGCTGTTTTTT.

This clone turned up a few times. CDR3 region: CASSQDPGLALSYF. DNA for the CDR3: TGCGCCAGCAGCCAAGACCCGGGACTAGCTCTCTCGTACTTC. The V and J genes are TRBV4-1 and TRBJ2-7; 9 bases line up with TRBD2. This CDR3 comprises 14 residues. V dropped 0 bases and J dropped 12; count of bases not matched to a gene: 9. Germline V CDR1 and CDR2: MGHRA, YSYEKL.